Below, 24 T cell receptor beta chains from the same sample are listed, as sequenced in a study of T cell responses to AZD1222 COVID-19 vaccine. Method: immunoSEQ multiplex PCR; TCRdb's copy keeps in-frame clones and lacks some. In the table there are roughly 170,000 clones, around 90% of which are singletons. Material: peripheral blood, obtained on day 0 of AZD1222 vaccination. All receptors come from an adult in good health.

The rearrangement links TRBV14 to TRBJ2-5; D is possibly TRBD1 (7 bases). Germline CDR1 and CDR2: SGHDN and FVKESK. The CDR3 totals 13 residues. Deletions cut 5 bases from V and 7 bases from J, with 14 bases between. CDR3 sequence reads: CASSGGQGGTQYF. CDR3 coding DNA: TGTGCCAGCAGCGGAGGGCAGGGGGGGACCCAGTACTTC.

The chain employs TRBV5-1 and TRBJ2-5, with 10 bases lining up with TRBD2. CDR1 is SGHRS and CDR2 is YFSETQ in the germline V gene. The CDR3 runs to 17 residues. V lost 2 bases to trimming and J lost 5 bases; unmatched junction nucleotides: 12. CDR3 region: CASSFRASGGSRETQYF. The CDR3 bases are TGCGCCAGCAGCTTTCGTGCTAGCGGGGGCTCTCGTGAGACCCAGTACTTC.

This CDR3 reads CSVVVTLAGGREQYF. The CDR3 DNA reads TGCAGCGTTGTTGTTACTCTAGCGGGAGGGAGAGAGCAGTACTTC. This chain links TRBV29-1 with TRBJ2-7; TRBD2 agrees at 12 bases. V was pared by 4 bases and J by 7 bases, with 11 bases of the junction left unmatched. Germline V gene data show CDR1 as SQVTM and CDR2 as ANQGSEA. The CDR3 covers 15 residues.

This clone showed up just once. The chain employs TRBV5-5 and TRBJ2-3; D assignment may be TRBD1 or TRBD2 (5 bases each). Deletions cut 0 bases from V and 2 bases from J, with 7 bases between. The CDR3 runs to 14 residues. Germline loops: CDR1 SGHKS, CDR2 YYEKEE (reference sequence). CDR3 in DNA: TGTGCCAGCAGCTTGGTAGGGACCACAGATACGCAGTATTTT. Amino acids: CASSLVGTTDTQYF. The full variable domain, in which reference TRBV5-5 and TRBJ2-3 provide the parts outside the CDR3, is DAGVTQSPTHLIKTRGQQVTLRCSPISGHKSVSWYQQVLGQGPQFIFQYYEKEERGRGNFPDRFSARQFPNYSSELNVNALLLGDSALYLCASSLVGTTDTQYFGPGTRLTVL.

This clone was observed a handful of times. This CDR3 reads CASSSGQRNTEAFF. The CDR3, as DNA: TGTGCCAGCAGCTCGGGACAGAGGAACACTGAAGCTTTCTTT. V and J are TRBV11-3 and TRBJ1-1, with 7 bases matching TRBD1. The length of the CDR3 is 14 residues. CDR1 is SGHNT, CDR2 YENEEA, per germline. Germline trimming cut 4 bases from V and 1 base from J; bases unmatched to any gene: 3. Full variable domain (rest looked up from reference TRBV11-3 and TRBJ1-1): EAGVVQSPRYKIIEKKQPVAFWCNPISGHNTLYWYLQNLGQGPELLIRYENEEAVDDSQLPKDRFSAERLKGVDSTLKIQPAELGDSAVYLCASSSGQRNTEAFFGQGTRLTVV.

This clone was found once. The chain carries TRBV20-1 and TRBJ2-3; D gene ambiguous. Germline CDR1 reads DFQATT; CDR2 reads SNEGSKA (reference sequence). Between the trimmed V and J ends, which lost 5 bases and 2 bases, there was a span of 23 bases. The CDR3 consists of 17 residues. The CDR3 region is CSAGAVGSAAITDTQYF. The CDR3 DNA follows: TGCAGTGCTGGTGCGGTGGGCTCGGCGGCTATCACAGATACGCAGTATTTT.

The chain is built from TRBV18 and TRBJ2-7, with D possibly TRBD2 on 5 matching bases. The germline V and J ends were trimmed by 0 bases and 6 bases, with 18 bases remaining between them. Germline V gene lookup returns CDR1 KGHSH and CDR2 LQKENI. The CDR3 is 16 residues long. The CDR3 loop reads CASSPPTSGLRSEQYF. The CDR3 region has the DNA TGTGCCAGCTCACCACCGACGAGCGGCCTCCGGAGCGAGCAGTACTTC.

This rearrangement joins TRBV3-1 (or the pseudogene TRBV3-2) to TRBJ2-3; D uncertain. The germline CDR1 and CDR2 sequences are LGHDT and YNNKEL (reference sequence). The CDR3 loop spans 11 amino acids. V lost 6 bases and J lost 2, with 3 bases in between. CDR3 bases: TGTGCCAGCAGTCTCACAGATACGCAGTATTTT. Its protein is CASSLTDTQYF.

This chain links TRBV4-2 with TRBJ1-2, with a possible D match to TRBD1 (5 bases). Per germline, CDR1 LGHNA and CDR2 YNFKEQ. The V end was cut by 0 bases, the J end by 0 bases, with 8 bases between. There are 15 residues in the CDR3. The CDR3 coding sequence is TGTGCCAGCAGCCAAGAGACAGTAGCTAACTATGGCTACACCTTC. Translation gives CASSQETVANYGYTF.

This chain uses TRBV5-8 with TRBJ2-7; 9 bases fit TRBD1. V lost 4 bases, J lost 3 bases, and 5 bases stayed unmatched. Germline V gives CDR1 SGHTS, CDR2 YDEGEE. This CDR3 spans 14 amino acids. The CDR3 region is CASSRGQGVYEQYF. CDR3 bases: TGTGCCAGCAGCCGGGGACAGGGCGTCTACGAGCAGTACTTC. Complete variable domain (other parts from reference TRBV5-8 and TRBJ2-7): EAGVTQSPTHLIKTRGQQATLRCSPISGHTSVYWYQQALGLGLQFLLWYDEGEERNRGNFPPRFSGRQFPNYSSELNVNALELEDSALYLCASSRGQGVYEQYFGPGTRLTVT.

The chain uses TRBV4-1 and TRBJ2-3, with TRBD2 identical over 7 bases. The ends lost 0 bases at V and 0 bases at J; junction bases unmatched: 15. The CDR3 contains 20 residues. Germline V gives CDR1 MGHRA, CDR2 YSYEKL. The CDR3 DNA reads as TGCGCCAGCAGCCAAGATCCCGCGACTCAAGCGGGGCCAAGCACAGATACGCAGTATTTT. Its translation: CASSQDPATQAGPSTDTQYF.

The chain has TRBV6-5 and TRBJ1-6; D unclear. CDR1 is MNHEY, CDR2 SVGAGI, per germline. Trimming stripped 2 bases from V and 0 bases from J, with 5 bases between. The CDR3 is made up of 15 amino acids. The CDR3 spells CASSYESSYNSPLHF. In DNA, the CDR3 is TGTGCCAGCAGTTACGAGAGCTCCTATAATTCACCCCTCCACTTT.

The chain is built from TRBV6-5 and TRBJ1-2; 7 bases align to TRBD1. Germline loops: CDR1 MNHEY, CDR2 SVGAGI. This CDR3 has 13 residues. V shed 4 bases and J 7 bases; nucleotides not matched to a gene: 6. Here the CDR3 DNA reads TGTGCCAGCAGTTCCCACAGGGGTCGTGGCTACACCTTC. This codes for CASSSHRGRGYTF.

The chain links TRBV6-1 to TRBJ2-1; 7 nucleotides align to TRBD1. The germline V gene has CDR1 MNHNS and CDR2 SASEGT. The CDR3 is 16 residues long. Germline trimming cut 4 bases from V and 4 bases from J; bases unmatched to any gene: 10. In DNA form, the CDR3 reads TGTGCCAGCAGTGCCCAACAGGGACAGCCGTACAATGAGCAGTTCTTC. This encodes CASSAQQGQPYNEQFF.

V gene TRBV11-2 combines with J gene TRBJ2-6; D might be TRBD2 (5 bases). The CDR3 spans 17 residues. V dropped 4 bases and J dropped 0 bases, with 13 bases sitting between them. From germline, CDR1 is SGHAT and CDR2 FQNNGV. The CDR3 DNA sequence: TGTGCCAGCAGCTCCTGGACTCTAAGCTCTGGGGCCAACGTCCTGACTTTC. Protein sequence: CASSSWTLSSGANVLTF.

The chain employs TRBV6-2 or TRBV6-3 and TRBJ1-5, with 7 bases matching TRBD1. Germline values: CDR1 MNHEY, CDR2 SVGEGT. The CDR3 totals 14 residues. J lost 5 bases, V lost 2 bases, and 3 bases had no gene match. CDR3 coding DNA: TGTGCCAGCAGTTACCCCGGGACAGATCAGCCCCAGCATTTT. Translation gives CASSYPGTDQPQHF.

This chain links TRBV5-1 with TRBJ2-5, with D possibly TRBD2 on 6 matching bases. In germline, CDR1 is SGHRS, CDR2 YFSETQ. Trimming cost V 2 bases and J 5 bases, with 13 bases left between them. There are 14 residues in the CDR3. CDR3 DNA sequence: TGCGCCAGCAGCTTTCAGGGACTCGGGGAGACCCAGTACTTC. It translates to CASSFQGLGETQYF.

The chain links TRBV5-1 to TRBJ2-1, with D unresolved. Trimming shortened V by 0 bases and J by 7 bases, and 14 bases separated the two germline ends. This CDR3 has 15 amino acids. Germline CDR1 SGHRS, CDR2 YFSETQ. CDR3 region: CASSLVSVRGNEQFF. The DNA of the CDR3 is TGCGCCAGCAGCTTGGTATCGGTCCGTGGGAATGAGCAGTTCTTC.

This clone was picked up one time. The rearrangement joins TRBV7-6 to TRBJ2-1; D call uncertain. The germline CDR1 and CDR2 sequences are SGHVS and FNYEAQ. The CDR3 is 14 amino acids. The V end was cut by 2 bases, the J end by 10 bases, with 15 bases between. The CDR3 loop reads CASSLYDLAGEQFF. CDR3 DNA: TGTGCCAGCAGCTTATATGATTTGGCCGGAGAGCAGTTCTTC.

A word on this clone: Within the sample, other DNA sequences also encode this same CDR3. The V call is TRBV3-1 (or the pseudogene TRBV3-2), the J call TRBJ2-7; D gene unclear. The CDR3 is 11 amino acids. CDR1 and CDR2 from the germline V gene are LGHDT and YNNKEL (reference sequence). The V gene lost 5 bases and the J gene lost 3 bases, with 5 bases spanning the gap. The CDR3 loop reads CASSSDYEQYF. CDR3 bases: TGTGCCAGCAGCTCCGACTACGAGCAGTACTTC.

The gene calls are TRBV7-9 and TRBJ2-7, with D unclear. This CDR3 comprises 14 residues. Germline CDR1 SEHNR, CDR2 FQNEAQ (reference sequence). The V gene lost 2 bases and the J gene lost 6 bases, with 14 bases spanning the gap. CDR3 protein: CASSLYARASEQYF. CDR3 DNA: TGTGCCAGCAGCTTATACGCGCGTGCCAGCGAGCAGTACTTC.

The chain joins TRBV28 to TRBJ1-2; D remains unclear. Trimming stripped 7 bases from V and 8 bases from J, with 23 bases between. Germline-derived CDR1 and CDR2 are MDHEN and SYDVKM. This CDR3 spans 15 amino acids. CDR3 coding DNA: TGTGCCAGCATTAGGATGGCTACACATACTGAGGGCTACACCTTC. Translated, it gives CASIRMATHTEGYTF.

This clone was counted a single time. V usage is TRBV5-1 and J usage is TRBJ1-3, with 7 bases identical to TRBD1. The germline gives CDR1 SGHRS, CDR2 YFSETQ. The CDR3 length is 14 residues. With 3 bases clipped from V and 5 bases from J, the junction kept 5 bases outside the gene matches. The CDR3 DNA is TGCGCCAGCAGCTCCACAGGGGATCGAAACACCATATATTTT. Translated: CASSSTGDRNTIYF.

The rearrangement joins TRBV10-3 to TRBJ1-2, with a weak D call TRBD1 (5 bases). Deletions cut 8 bases from V and 4 bases from J, with 23 bases between. The CDR3 has 16 residues. CDR1 is ENHRY, CDR2 SYGVKD, per germline. CDR3 sequence reads: CAIRPLGEGGGYGYTF. The CDR3 region has the DNA TGTGCCATCCGGCCCCTGGGGGAGGGTGGAGGCTATGGCTACACCTTC.